This T cell receptor (beta chain) is drawn from a study of blood T cell repertoires in COVID-19. The overall study: Samples of COVID-19 (acute and convalescent) were obtained from the United States, Italy and Spain.

About this clone itself: Different DNA sequences within this sample yield the same CDR3.

The ends were cut back, 3 bases at V and 2 bases at J, with 5 bases in the middle. Germline V CDR1 and CDR2: KGHSH, LQKENI. CDR3 length equals 13 residues. What the recovered Cohort 3 donors had was two negative PCRs, clearance, or symptom resolution. Profiling relied on immunoSEQ multiplex PCR, and the TCRdb table lists in-frame clones only, not all of them. The data show approximately 230,000 clones, 80% to 95% seen once. The sequencing input was PBMCs or T cells enriched from blood (not recorded which). This TCR came from a woman younger than 35 who had recovered from COVID-19. This sequence joins TRBV18 and TRBJ1-5; D uncertain. The CDR3 spells CASSPGGNQPQHF. The CDR3 nucleotides are TGTGCCAGCTCACCCGGGGGCAATCAGCCCCAGCATTTT.